The rows below give T cell receptor beta chains drawn from one sample of a study of T cells in Graves' hyperthyroidism and ophthalmopathy. Via MiXCR, TCRdb re-called the multiplex PCR reads, giving one row per CDR3 protein. The sample yields hundreds of thousands of distinct CDR3 sequences, just over 35% seen once. The sample was blood. The origin of the receptors is a woman between 40 and 50 years old with Graves' hyperthyroidism. CDR3s include the opening cysteine and the closing phenylalanine or tryptophan. A D gene is named only where the DNA matches it firmly. Clone size is given for some rows only: seen once, a few or many times, or a class if the clone is expanded.

clone size,V gene,D gene,J gene,CDR3 protein,CDR3 DNA
.,TRBV20-1,TRBD1,TRBJ1-1,CSATHRGETEAFF,TGCAGTGCTACCCACAGGGGAGAGACTGAAGCTTTCTTT
.,TRBV19,.,TRBJ1-4,CASSAYHREEKLFF,TGTGCCAGTAGTGCGTACCACAGGGAGGAAAAACTGTTTTTT
few,TRBV14,.,TRBJ1-1,CASSQVPGRKAFF,TGTGCCAGCAGCCAAGTCCCGGGCCGAAAAGCTTTCTTT
few,TRBV19,TRBD1,TRBJ1-2,CASSPRGFRGHYGYTF,TGTGCCAGTAGTCCCCGTGGATTCAGGGGGCACTATGGCTACACCTTC
many,TRBV7-2,TRBD1,TRBJ1-2,CASSKDRGYGYTF,TGTGCCAGCAGCAAGGACAGGGGCTATGGCTACACCTTC
.,TRBV6-5,TRBD2,TRBJ2-7,CASSFIGTSGSLNEQYF,TGTGCCAGCAGTTTTATCGGGACTAGCGGGAGTCTCAACGAGCAGTACTTC
.,TRBV20-1,TRBD1,TRBJ2-7,CSARDRPKSGTGPGEQYF,TGCAGTGCTAGAGACCGACCGAAATCCGGGACAGGGCCTGGGGAGCAGTACTTC
.,TRBV20-1,TRBD2,TRBJ2-7,CSASSSGILEQYF,TGCAGTGCTAGTTCTAGCGGGATTCTCGAGCAGTACTTC
.,TRBV10-2,TRBD1,TRBJ1-1,CASRGTGPTEAFF,TGCGCCAGCAGGGGGACAGGGCCGACTGAAGCTTTCTTT
.,TRBV7-9,.,TRBJ1-2,CASSPSPRDCGYTF,TGTGCCAGCAGCCCATCCCCGAGGGACTGTGGCTACACCTTC
many,TRBV15,.,TRBJ1-1,CATSREGGGKAFF,TGTGCCACCAGCAGAGAGGGGGGGGGAAAAGCTTTCTTT
.,TRBV10-3,.,TRBJ2-7,CASSEQSKRVGVPYEQYF,TGTGCCAGCAGTGAACAAAGTAAACGGGTTGGGGTACCCTACGAGCAGTACTTC
.,TRBV3-1,.,TRBJ2-7,CASSQMRGRAYEQYF,TGTGCCAGCAGCCAAATGCGCGGACGGGCCTACGAGCAGTACTTC
.,TRBV10-2,TRBD1,TRBJ1-1,CASRTGQVYTEAFF,TGTGCCAGCAGGACAGGGCAAGTCTACACTGAAGCTTTCTTT
.,TRBV6-5,.,TRBJ1-4,CASRRTETNEKLFF,TGTGCCAGCAGACGGACAGAAACTAATGAAAAACTGTTTTTT
many,TRBV24-1,.,TRBJ1-1,CATRLAVNTEAFF,TGTGCCACTCGATTGGCTGTTAACACTGAAGCTTTCTTT
many,TRBV10-3,.,TRBJ2-5,CAAKSTQETQYF,TGTGCCGCGAAATCGACCCAAGAGACCCAGTACTTC
.,TRBV5-8,.,TRBJ1-4,CASSFVFGNEKLFF,TGTGCCAGCAGCTTTGTATTCGGGAATGAAAAACTGTTTTTT
.,TRBV2,.,TRBJ2-3,CATSPEGRITDTQYF,TGTGCCACCTCCCCGGAGGGCAGGATCACAGATACGCAGTATTTT
few,TRBV4-3,TRBD1,TRBJ2-7,CASSQVPTGGYEQYF,TGCGCCAGCAGCCAAGTCCCTACAGGGGGCTACGAGCAGTACTTC
few,TRBV5-1,.,TRBJ2-7,CASSLRAARPYEQYF,TGCGCCAGCAGCTTGCGAGCGGCTCGGCCCTACGAGCAGTACTTC
.,TRBV6-1,TRBD1,TRBJ1-1,CASSTVGTGDTEAFF,TGTGCCAGCAGTACCGTCGGGACAGGGGACACTGAAGCTTTCTTT
.,TRBV7-9,.,TRBJ1-1,CASSLAQGGLNTEAFF,TGTGCCAGCAGCTTAGCCCAAGGAGGGTTGAACACTGAAGCTTTCTTT
many,TRBV10-3,TRBD2,TRBJ2-2,CAISERREESGELFF,TGTGCCATCAGTGAGAGGCGGGAGGAGAGCGGGGAGCTGTTTTTT
.,TRBV7-2,TRBD2,TRBJ2-3,CASSFTSVSTDTQYF,TGTGCCAGCAGCTTCACTAGCGTTAGCACAGATACGCAGTATTTT
few,TRBV5-8,TRBD1,TRBJ1-5,CASSMDRARGNQPQHF,TGTGCCAGCAGCATGGACAGGGCCCGGGGCAATCAGCCCCAGCATTTT
.,TRBV11-2,.,TRBJ1-3,CASSQGPGGPWRRNTIYF,TGTGCCAGCAGCCAAGGACCGGGGGGCCCGTGGCGTCGAAACACCATATATTTT
.,TRBV2,TRBD1,TRBJ1-1,CASSEGTGGAKQAFF,TGTGCCAGCAGTGAAGGGACAGGGGGCGCGAAGCAAGCTTTCTTT
many,TRBV29-1,.,TRBJ2-2,CSVVVHTGELFF,TGCAGCGTTGTCGTTCACACCGGGGAGCTGTTTTTT
many,TRBV7-2,.,TRBJ2-7,CASSLEATGLAYEQYF,TGTGCCAGCAGCTTAGAGGCGACAGGATTAGCGTACGAGCAGTACTTC
.,TRBV6-5,TRBD1,TRBJ1-2,CASSYTAGGPSYGYTF,TGTGCCAGCAGTTATACGGCAGGGGGCCCGTCCTATGGCTACACCTTC
many,TRBV12-3/TRBV12-4,.,TRBJ2-7,CASSPSRSYEQYF,TGTGCCAGCAGTCCCTCCAGGTCCTACGAGCAGTACTTC
.,TRBV14,.,TRBJ1-2,CASREQDGNYGHTF,TGTGCCAGCAGAGAGCAAGACGGTAACTATGGCCACACCTTC